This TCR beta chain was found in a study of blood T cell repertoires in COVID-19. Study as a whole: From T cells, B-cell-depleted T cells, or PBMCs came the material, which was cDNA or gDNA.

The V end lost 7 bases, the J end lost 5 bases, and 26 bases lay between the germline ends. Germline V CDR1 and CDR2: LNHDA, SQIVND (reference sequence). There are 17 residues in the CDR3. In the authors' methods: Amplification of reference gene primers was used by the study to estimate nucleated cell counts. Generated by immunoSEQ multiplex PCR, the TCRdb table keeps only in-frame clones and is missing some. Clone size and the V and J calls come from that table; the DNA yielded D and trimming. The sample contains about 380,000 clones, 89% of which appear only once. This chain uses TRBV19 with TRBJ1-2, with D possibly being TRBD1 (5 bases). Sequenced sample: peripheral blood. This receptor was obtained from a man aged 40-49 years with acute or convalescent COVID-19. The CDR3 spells CASTRGVQGLRGYGYTF. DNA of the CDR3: TGTGCCAGTACCCGGGGGGTGCAGGGACTCCGAGGGTATGGCTACACCTTC.